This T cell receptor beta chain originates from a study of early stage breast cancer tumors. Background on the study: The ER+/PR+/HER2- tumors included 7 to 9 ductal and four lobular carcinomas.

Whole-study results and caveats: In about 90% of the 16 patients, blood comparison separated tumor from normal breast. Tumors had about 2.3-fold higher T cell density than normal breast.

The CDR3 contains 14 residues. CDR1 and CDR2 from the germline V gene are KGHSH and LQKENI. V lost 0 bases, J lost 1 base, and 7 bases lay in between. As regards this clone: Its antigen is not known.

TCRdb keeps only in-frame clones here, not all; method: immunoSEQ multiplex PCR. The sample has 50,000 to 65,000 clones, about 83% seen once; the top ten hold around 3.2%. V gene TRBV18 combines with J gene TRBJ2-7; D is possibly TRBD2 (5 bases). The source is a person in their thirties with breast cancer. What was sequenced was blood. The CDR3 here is CASSPPSGSYEQYF. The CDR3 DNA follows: TGTGCCAGCTCACCACCATCGGGGTCCTACGAGCAGTACTTC. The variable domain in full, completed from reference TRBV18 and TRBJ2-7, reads NAGVMQNPRHLVRRRGQEARLRCSPMKGHSHVYWYRQLPEEGLKFMVYLQKENIIDESGMPKERFSAEFPKEGPSILRIQQVVRGDSAAYFCASSPPSGSYEQYFGPGTRLTVT.